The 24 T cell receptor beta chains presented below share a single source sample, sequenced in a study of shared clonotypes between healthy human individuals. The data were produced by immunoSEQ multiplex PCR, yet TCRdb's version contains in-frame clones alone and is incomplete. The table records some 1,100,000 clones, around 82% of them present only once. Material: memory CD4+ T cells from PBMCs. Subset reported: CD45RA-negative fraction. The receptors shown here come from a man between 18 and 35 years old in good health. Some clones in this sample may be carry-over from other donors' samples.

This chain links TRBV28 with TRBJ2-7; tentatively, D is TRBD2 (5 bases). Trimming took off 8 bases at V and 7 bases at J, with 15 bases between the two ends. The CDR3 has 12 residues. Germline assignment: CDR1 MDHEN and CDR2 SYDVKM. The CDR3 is CASRTYRQEQYF. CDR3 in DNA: TGTGCCAGCCGGACTTACCGCCAAGAGCAGTACTTC.

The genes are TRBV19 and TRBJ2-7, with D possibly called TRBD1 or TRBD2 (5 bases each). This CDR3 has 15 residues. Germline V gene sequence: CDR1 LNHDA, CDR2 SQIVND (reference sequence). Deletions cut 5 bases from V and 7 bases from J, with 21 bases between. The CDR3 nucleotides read TGTGCCAGTAGTGTCCTCGGGGCCCTCATTGGTGAGCAGTACTTC. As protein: CASSVLGALIGEQYF.

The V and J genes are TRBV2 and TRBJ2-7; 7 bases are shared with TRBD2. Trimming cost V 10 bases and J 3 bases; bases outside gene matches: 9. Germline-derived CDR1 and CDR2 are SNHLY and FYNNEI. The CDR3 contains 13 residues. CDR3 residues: CATQRDMGYEQYF. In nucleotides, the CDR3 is TGTGCCACTCAGCGGGATATGGGCTACGAGCAGTACTTC.

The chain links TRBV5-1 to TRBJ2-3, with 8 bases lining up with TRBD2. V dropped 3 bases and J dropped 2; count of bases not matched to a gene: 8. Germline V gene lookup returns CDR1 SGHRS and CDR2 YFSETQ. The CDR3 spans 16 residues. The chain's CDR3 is CASSSLAGSSTDTQYF. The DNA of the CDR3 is TGCGCCAGCAGCTCCTTAGCGGGATCCTCCACAGATACGCAGTATTTT.

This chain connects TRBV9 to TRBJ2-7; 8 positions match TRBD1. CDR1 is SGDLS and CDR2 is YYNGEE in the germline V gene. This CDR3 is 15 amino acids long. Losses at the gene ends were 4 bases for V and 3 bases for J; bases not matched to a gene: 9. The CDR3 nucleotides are TGTGCCAGCAGCTTGCACGCGACAGGGGTCTACGAGCAGTACTTC. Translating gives CASSLHATGVYEQYF.

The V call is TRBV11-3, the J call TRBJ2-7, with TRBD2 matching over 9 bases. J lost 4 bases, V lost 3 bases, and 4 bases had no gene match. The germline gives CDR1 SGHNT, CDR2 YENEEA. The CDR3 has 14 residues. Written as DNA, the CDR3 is TGTGCCAGCAGCTTTAGCGGGAGTCAGTACGAGCAGTACTTC. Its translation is CASSFSGSQYEQYF.

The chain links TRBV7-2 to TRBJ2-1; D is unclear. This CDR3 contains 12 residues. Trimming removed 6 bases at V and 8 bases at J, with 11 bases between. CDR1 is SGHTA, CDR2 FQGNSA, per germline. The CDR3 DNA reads TGTGCCAGCAGTCCCGTACGATATGAGCAGTTCTTC. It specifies CASSPVRYEQFF. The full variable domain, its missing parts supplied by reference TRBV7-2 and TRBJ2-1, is GAGVSQSPSNKVTEKGKDVELRCDPISGHTALYWYRQSLGQGLEFLIYFQGNSAPDKSGLPSDRFSAERTGGSVSTLTIQRTQQEDSAVYLCASSPVRYEQFFGPGTRLTVL.

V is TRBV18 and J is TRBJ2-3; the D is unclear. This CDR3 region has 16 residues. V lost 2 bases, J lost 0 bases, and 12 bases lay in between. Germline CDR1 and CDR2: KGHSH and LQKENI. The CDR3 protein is CASSPSQIPSTDTQYF. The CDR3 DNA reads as TGTGCCAGCTCACCATCCCAGATTCCTAGCACAGATACGCAGTATTTT.

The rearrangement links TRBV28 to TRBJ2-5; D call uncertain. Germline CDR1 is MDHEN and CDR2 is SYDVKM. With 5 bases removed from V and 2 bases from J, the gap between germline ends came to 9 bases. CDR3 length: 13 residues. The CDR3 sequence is CASSLRPQETQYF. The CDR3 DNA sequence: TGTGCCAGCAGTCTACGCCCGCAAGAGACCCAGTACTTC.

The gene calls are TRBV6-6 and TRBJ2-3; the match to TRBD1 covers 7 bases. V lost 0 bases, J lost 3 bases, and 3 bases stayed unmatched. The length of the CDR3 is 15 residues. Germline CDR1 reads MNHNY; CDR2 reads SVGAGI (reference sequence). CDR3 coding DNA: TGTGCCAGCAGTTACTCCTCCAGGGGGACAGATACGCAGTATTTT. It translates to CASSYSSRGTDTQYF.

The CDR3 region has the DNA TGTGCCAGCAAGATCGGTGTTGCTAACTATGGCTACACCTTC. It is translated as CASKIGVANYGYTF. The V call is TRBV19, the J call TRBJ1-2; unclear D gene. Germline V gives CDR1 LNHDA, CDR2 SQIVND (reference sequence). The ends were cut back, 9 bases at V and 0 bases at J, with 14 bases in the middle. The CDR3 extends over 14 amino acids.

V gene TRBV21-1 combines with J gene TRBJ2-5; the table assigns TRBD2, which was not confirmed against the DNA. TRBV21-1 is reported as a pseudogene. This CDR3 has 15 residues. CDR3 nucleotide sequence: TGTGCCAGCAGCAAGGAGGACGGGGGATTAGAGACCCAGTACTTC. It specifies CASSKEDGGLETQYF.

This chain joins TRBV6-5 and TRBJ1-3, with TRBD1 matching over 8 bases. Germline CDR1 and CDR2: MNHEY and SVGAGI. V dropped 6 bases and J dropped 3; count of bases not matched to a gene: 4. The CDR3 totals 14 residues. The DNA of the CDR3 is TGTGCCAGCAGGGACAGGGAAGGTGGAAACACCATATATTTT. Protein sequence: CASRDREGGNTIYF.

CDR3 coding DNA: TGTGCCAGTAGGGACCGAAGGAACACTGAAGCTTTCTTT. Protein product: CASRDRRNTEAFF. This chain uses TRBV19 with TRBJ1-1, with D hard to call. This CDR3 is built from 13 residues. V dropped 6 bases and J dropped 1 base, with 9 bases sitting between them. Germline CDR1 reads LNHDA; CDR2 reads SQIVND (reference sequence).

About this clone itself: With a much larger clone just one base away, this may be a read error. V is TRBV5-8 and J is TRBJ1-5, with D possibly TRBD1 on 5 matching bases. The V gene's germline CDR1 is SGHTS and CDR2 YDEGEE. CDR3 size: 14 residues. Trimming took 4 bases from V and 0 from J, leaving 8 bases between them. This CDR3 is CASSHDSSNQPQHF. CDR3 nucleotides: TGTGCCAGCAGCCACGACAGTAGCAATCAGCCCCAGCATTTT.

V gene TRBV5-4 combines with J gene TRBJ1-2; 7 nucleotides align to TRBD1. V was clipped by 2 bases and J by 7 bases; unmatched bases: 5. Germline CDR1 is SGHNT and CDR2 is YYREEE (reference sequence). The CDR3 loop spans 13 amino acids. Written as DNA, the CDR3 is TGTGCCAGCAGCTTAAAGGGGGCGCTTGGCTACACCTTC. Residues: CASSLKGALGYTF. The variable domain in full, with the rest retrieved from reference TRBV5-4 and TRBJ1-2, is ETGVTQSPTHLIKTRGQQVTLRCSSQSGHNTVSWYQQALGQGPQFIFQYYREEENGRGNFPPRFSGLQFPNYSSELNVNALELDDSALYLCASSLKGALGYTFGSGTRLTVV.

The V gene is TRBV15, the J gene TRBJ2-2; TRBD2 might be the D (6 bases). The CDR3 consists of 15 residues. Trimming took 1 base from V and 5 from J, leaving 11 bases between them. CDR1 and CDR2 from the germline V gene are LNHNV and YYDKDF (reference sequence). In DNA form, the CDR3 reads TGTGCCACCAGCAGAGTGGCTAGCGAAACCGGGGAGCTGTTTTTT. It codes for CATSRVASETGELFF.

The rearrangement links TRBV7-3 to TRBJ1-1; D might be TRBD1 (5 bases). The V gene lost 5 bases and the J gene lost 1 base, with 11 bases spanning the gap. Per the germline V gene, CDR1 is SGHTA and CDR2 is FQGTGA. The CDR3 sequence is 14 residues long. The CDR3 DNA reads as TGTGCCAGCAGCGTGCAGGGTGGGAACACTGAAGCTTTCTTT. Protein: CASSVQGGNTEAFF.

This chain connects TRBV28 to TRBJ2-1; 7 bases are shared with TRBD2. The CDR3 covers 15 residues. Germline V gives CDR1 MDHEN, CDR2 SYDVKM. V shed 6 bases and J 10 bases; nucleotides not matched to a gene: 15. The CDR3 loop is CASSLQGPKTSEQFF. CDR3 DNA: TGTGCCAGCAGCCTCCAGGGACCCAAGACTAGCGAGCAGTTCTTC.

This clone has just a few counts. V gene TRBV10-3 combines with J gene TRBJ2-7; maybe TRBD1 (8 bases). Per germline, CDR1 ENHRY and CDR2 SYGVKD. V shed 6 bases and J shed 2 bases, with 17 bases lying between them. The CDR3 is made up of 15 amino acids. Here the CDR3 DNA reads TGTGCCATCAGGAAACAGGGGGAGGGGACCTACGAGCAGTACTTC. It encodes CAIRKQGEGTYEQYF.

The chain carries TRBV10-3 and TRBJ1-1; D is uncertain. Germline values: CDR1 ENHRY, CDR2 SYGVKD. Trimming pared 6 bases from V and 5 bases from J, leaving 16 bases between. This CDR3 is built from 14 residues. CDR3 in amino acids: CAISLTDTPTEAFF. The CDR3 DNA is TGTGCCATCAGCTTGACCGATACCCCAACTGAAGCTTTCTTT.

CDR3 nucleotide sequence: TGTGCCAGCAACCCTAGCGGGTTGAGCTCCTACGAGCAGTACTTC. This codes for CASNPSGLSSYEQYF. The rearrangement links TRBV7-9 to TRBJ2-7, with 8 positions matching TRBD2. The CDR3 is made up of 15 amino acids. Germline CDR1 SEHNR, CDR2 FQNEAQ (reference sequence). V lost 7 bases to trimming and J lost 0 bases; unmatched junction nucleotides: 8.

For the CDR3, the DNA is TGTGCCAGTAGCGGGAGCAACTCCTACGAGCAGTACTTC. It codes for CASSGSNSYEQYF. The rearrangement joins TRBV7-9 to TRBJ2-7, with TRBD2 identical over 9 bases. Germline V gene lookup returns CDR1 SEHNR and CDR2 FQNEAQ (reference sequence). V gave up 9 bases and J gave up 0 bases; unmatched junction bases: 3. CDR3 length: 13 residues.

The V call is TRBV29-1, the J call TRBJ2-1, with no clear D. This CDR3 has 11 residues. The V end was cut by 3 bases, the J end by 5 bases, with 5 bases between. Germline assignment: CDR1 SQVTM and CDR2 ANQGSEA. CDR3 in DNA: TGCAGCGTTGACAGTCACAATGAGCAGTTCTTC. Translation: CSVDSHNEQFF.